Each of the 26 T cell receptor beta chains below was sequenced from the same sample in a study of cytomegalovirus exposure and HLA in healthy donors (TCRdb year 2017). The library was prepared using the immunoSEQ multiplex PCR assay. The multiplex PCR relied on a mix of 60 forward primers for TCR Vbeta segments and 13 reverse primers for TCR Jbeta segments. Drawn from immuneACCESS, this table holds only the in-frame rearrangements with V and J called that TCRdb kept. Clones are partly lost; checked studies trace under half to an unresolved V gene and leave the rest unexplained. This sample comprises roughly 170,000 clones, about 82% of them detected only once. The top ten constitute roughly 0.69% of the sample. Sequenced sample: PBMCs. The receptors were sampled from a woman aged 18-29 years in good health and CMV-seronegative.

The chain links TRBV11-2 to TRBJ2-5, with D tentatively TRBD1 (6 bases). Germline CDR1 is SGHAT and CDR2 is FQNNGV. V was pared by 5 bases and J by 5 bases, with 12 bases between. The CDR3 covers 13 residues. CDR3 protein: CASSTGIVETQYF. CDR3 nucleotide sequence: TGTGCCAGCAGCACAGGGATTGTGGAGACCCAGTACTTC.

This chain uses TRBV6-1 with TRBJ2-5; 7 bases agree with TRBD1. Germline lookup yields CDR1 MNHNS and CDR2 SASEGT. The CDR3 consists of 12 residues. V shed 8 bases and J 5 bases; nucleotides not matched to a gene: 5. The DNA for the CDR3 is TGTGCCAGCGTCGACAGGGCGGAGACCCAGTACTTC. It translates to CASVDRAETQYF.

J is TRBJ2-7 and V is TRBV11-3; the D gene is possibly TRBD2 (6 bases). Trimming cost V 1 base and J 3 bases, with 13 bases left between them. This CDR3 region has 15 residues. From germline, CDR1 is SGHNT and CDR2 YENEEA. The chain's CDR3 is CASSLGGMGLYEQYF. The CDR3 coding sequence is TGTGCCAGCAGCTTAGGCGGGATGGGACTCTACGAGCAGTACTTC.

This chain connects TRBV7-9 to TRBJ2-5; D gene unclear. The CDR3 contains 13 residues. Trimming pared 1 base from V and 4 bases from J, leaving 7 bases between. Per the germline V gene, CDR1 is SEHNR and CDR2 is FQNEAQ (reference sequence). DNA of the CDR3: TGTGCCAGCAGCTTAGTTCGAGGAGAGACCCAGTACTTC. It codes for CASSLVRGETQYF.

This clone was counted a single time. This chain joins TRBV5-6 and TRBJ2-7; the D gene is possibly TRBD1 (6 bases). Germline assignment: CDR1 SGHDT and CDR2 YYEEEE. The V gene lost 2 bases and the J gene lost 3 bases, with 9 bases spanning the gap. The CDR3 spans 13 residues. The CDR3 nucleotides read TGTGCCAGCAGCTTAGACAGGAGCTACGAGCAGTACTTC. It is translated as CASSLDRSYEQYF. Filled out from reference TRBV5-6 and TRBJ2-7, the complete variable domain reads DAGVTQSPTHLIKTRGQQVTLRCSPKSGHDTVSWYQQALGQGPQFIFQYYEEEERQRGNFPDRFSGHQFPNYSSELNVNALLLGDSALYLCASSLDRSYEQYFGPGTRLTVT.

J is TRBJ1-2 and V is TRBV4-1; D uncertain. The CDR3 runs to 14 residues. The germline V and J ends were trimmed by 6 bases and 0 bases, with 11 bases remaining between them. The germline V gene encodes CDR1 MGHRA and CDR2 YSYEKL. This CDR3 reads CASRMLGANYGYTF. CDR3 DNA: TGCGCCAGCAGGATGTTAGGAGCTAACTATGGCTACACCTTC.

The J gene is TRBJ2-5, the V gene TRBV19; 12 nucleotides agree with TRBD2. Germline CDR1 reads LNHDA; CDR2 reads SQIVND (reference sequence). The CDR3 is 18 residues long. The V gene end was trimmed by 9 bases and the J gene end by 5 bases; junction bases not matched to a gene: 19. CDR3 DNA: TGTGCCAGCGCGGGGGCGCAGACTAGCGGGAGTATTGGCGAGACCCAGTACTTC. Amino acids: CASAGAQTSGSIGETQYF.

This clone was detected only once. This chain connects TRBV5-1 to TRBJ2-7; 15 nucleotides align to TRBD2. CDR1 and CDR2 from the germline V gene are SGHRS and YFSETQ. The V segment lost 4 bases and the J segment 6 bases; nucleotides outside the gene matches: 8. This CDR3 comprises 16 residues. The CDR3 DNA reads as TGCGCCAGCAGCGTCAGTGGGACTAGCGGGAGGAGCGAGCAGTACTTC. It translates to CASSVSGTSGRSEQYF.

This clone was observed a few times. CDR3 sequence (DNA): TGCGCCAGCAGCTCGGGAGCCAACACCGGGGAGCTGTTTTTT. It yields the protein CASSSGANTGELFF. This chain links TRBV5-1 with TRBJ2-2, with TRBD2 as a possible D gene (6 bases). Deletions cut 3 bases from V and 2 bases from J, with 8 bases between. The CDR3 contains 14 residues. Germline loops: CDR1 SGHRS, CDR2 YFSETQ.

The chain carries TRBV28 and TRBJ1-2; D may be TRBD1 (6 bases). The CDR3 runs 13 residues. The germline CDR1 and CDR2 sequences are MDHEN and SYDVKM. V lost 8 bases and J lost 4, with 14 bases in between. This chain's CDR3 is CASEGGGAYGYTF. The CDR3 DNA sequence: TGTGCCAGCGAGGGGGGGGGCGCCTATGGCTACACCTTC.

V and J are TRBV18 and TRBJ2-6; TRBD1 aligns across 8 bases. CDR3 length: 17 residues. The V segment lost 3 bases and the J segment 0 bases; nucleotides outside the gene matches: 4. Germline V gene data show CDR1 as KGHSH and CDR2 as LQKENI. CDR3 amino acids: CASSPGQGSSGANVLTF. DNA of the CDR3: TGTGCCAGCTCACCCGGACAGGGTAGCTCTGGGGCCAACGTCCTGACTTTC.

The J gene is TRBJ2-7, the V gene TRBV5-1, with a weak D call TRBD1 (5 bases). Trimming cost V 4 bases and J 0 bases, with 8 bases left between them. Germline V gene lookup returns CDR1 SGHRS and CDR2 YFSETQ. There are 13 residues in the CDR3. In DNA, the CDR3 is TGCGCCAGCAGCAAGGACAACTCCTACGAGCAGTACTTC. Its protein product is CASSKDNSYEQYF.

This sequence joins TRBV19 and TRBJ1-2; 8 positions agree with TRBD1. This CDR3 contains 13 residues. Germline V gives CDR1 LNHDA, CDR2 SQIVND (reference sequence). The V gene end was trimmed by 4 bases and the J gene end by 4 bases; junction bases not matched to a gene: 2. The CDR3 here is CASSTGGSYGYTF. CDR3 in DNA: TGTGCCAGTAGTACAGGGGGCAGCTATGGCTACACCTTC.

This clone was seen only a few times. V and J are TRBV13 and TRBJ2-5; possibly TRBD1 for D (5 bases). CDR3 length equals 13 residues. CDR1 and CDR2 (germline): PRHDT, FYEKMQ (reference sequence). The germline V and J ends were trimmed by 0 bases and 5 bases, with 7 bases remaining between them. The CDR3 region has the DNA TGTGCCAGCAGCTTAGGGCAGGGTGAGACCCAGTACTTC. Its translation: CASSLGQGETQYF.

The chain uses TRBV27 and TRBJ2-7, with D tentatively TRBD1 (5 bases). V was cut by 6 bases and J by 2 bases, with 11 bases left in between. The CDR3 spans 13 residues. Per the germline V gene, CDR1 is MNHEY and CDR2 is SMNVEV (reference sequence). Here the CDR3 DNA reads TGTGCCAGCAGAAGGGGATCCACCTACGAGCAGTACTTC. This encodes CASRRGSTYEQYF.

The chain is built from TRBV6-1 and TRBJ2-7; 10 bases map to TRBD2. This CDR3 comprises 13 residues. The V and J ends lost 9 bases and 4 bases, in that order; junction bases with no gene match: 6. Germline-derived CDR1 and CDR2 are MNHNS and SASEGT. The CDR3 DNA sequence: TGTGCCAGTCTGACTAGCGGGCGGTACGAGCAGTACTTC. Residues: CASLTSGRYEQYF.

Details on this clone: The sample contains more than one DNA sequence encoding this CDR3. The J gene is TRBJ2-7, the V gene TRBV5-1; 9 bases align to TRBD2. From germline, CDR1 is SGHRS and CDR2 YFSETQ. There are 15 residues in the CDR3. J was trimmed by 0 bases and V by 0 bases; bases with no gene match: 1. The DNA of the CDR3 is TGCGCCAGCAGCTTGGTACTAGCGGGCTCCTACGAGCAGTACTTC. The encoded protein is CASSLVLAGSYEQYF. Together with reference TRBV5-1 and TRBJ2-7, the CDR3 gives the full variable domain: KAGVTQTPRYLIKTRGQQVTLSCSPISGHRSVSWYQQTPGQGLQFLFEYFSETQRNKGNFPGRFSGRQFSNSRSEMNVSTLELGDSALYLCASSLVLAGSYEQYFGPGTRLTVT.

This chain connects TRBV28 to TRBJ1-3, with unresolved D. The germline V gene encodes CDR1 MDHEN and CDR2 SYDVKM. With 7 bases removed from V and 0 bases from J, the gap between germline ends came to 10 bases. The CDR3 spans 14 residues. This CDR3 is CASTRLSSGNTIYF. As DNA, the CDR3 is TGTGCCAGCACCAGGTTAAGCTCTGGAAACACCATATATTTT.

The chain employs TRBV30 and TRBJ2-7; 9 nucleotides line up with TRBD2. J lost 3 bases, V lost 4 bases, and 7 bases had no gene match. The germline V gene encodes CDR1 GTSNPN and CDR2 SVGIG (reference sequence). The length of the CDR3 is 14 residues. CDR3 nucleotide sequence: TGTGCCTGGAAAGGGGGCGGGAGGGACTACGAGCAGTACTTC. Protein sequence: CAWKGGGRDYEQYF.

This clone occurred a few times. The gene calls are TRBV2 and TRBJ2-5; 9 bases agree with TRBD1. CDR1 and CDR2 from the germline V gene are SNHLY and FYNNEI. This CDR3 is 20 amino acids long. J was trimmed by 2 bases and V by 4 bases; bases with no gene match: 20. The CDR3 spells CASSVIPGQGTLHSQETQYF. CDR3 DNA: TGTGCCAGCAGTGTCATCCCGGGACAGGGAACCTTGCACTCACAAGAGACCCAGTACTTC.

V and J are TRBV9 and TRBJ1-4; D might be TRBD1 (5 bases). Germline V gene data show CDR1 as SGDLS and CDR2 as YYNGEE. Trimming left V 0 bases short and J 4 bases short, with 10 bases between. CDR3 length: 15 residues. The CDR3 sequence: CASSVESRVNEKLFF. CDR3 coding DNA: TGTGCCAGCAGCGTAGAATCCAGGGTTAATGAAAAACTGTTTTTT.

V is TRBV5-5 and J is TRBJ1-1; no firm D call. Germline assignment: CDR1 SGHKS and CDR2 YYEKEE (reference sequence). The V gene lost 2 bases and the J gene lost 3 bases, with 8 bases spanning the gap. The CDR3 loop spans 13 amino acids. The CDR3 DNA reads TGTGCCAGCAGCTTCTCGGGTGACACTGAAGCTTTCTTT. Protein sequence: CASSFSGDTEAFF.

This chain links TRBV28 with TRBJ2-2; D is perhaps TRBD1 (6 bases). CDR1 and CDR2 (germline): MDHEN, SYDVKM. This CDR3 is built from 16 residues. The V end lost 5 bases, the J end lost 6 bases, and 19 bases lay between the germline ends. The CDR3 nucleotides read TGTGCCAGCAGTCTCCTTCAAACTAAGGGGGCCGGGGAGCTGTTTTTT. This codes for CASSLLQTKGAGELFF. Full variable domain (missing parts from reference TRBV28 and TRBJ2-2): DVKVTQSSRYLVKRTGEKVFLECVQDMDHENMFWYRQDPGLGLRLIYFSYDVKMKEKGDIPEGYSVSREKKERFSLILESASTNQTSMYLCASSLLQTKGAGELFFGEGSRLTVL.

The chain combines TRBV4-3 with TRBJ2-3; 12 bases line up with TRBD2. The CDR3 is 19 amino acids. V was pared by 0 bases and J by 2 bases, with 9 bases of the junction left unmatched. Germline CDR1 reads LGHNA; CDR2 reads YSLEER. CDR3 in amino acids: CASSQDGASGRAATDTQYF. The DNA of the CDR3 is TGCGCCAGCAGCCAAGATGGGGCTAGCGGGAGGGCCGCCACAGATACGCAGTATTTT.

The V and J genes are TRBV28 and TRBJ1-5, with D possibly TRBD1 on 5 matching bases. The CDR3 is 14 amino acids. Trimming cost V 7 bases and J 6 bases, with 16 bases left between them. Per germline, CDR1 MDHEN and CDR2 SYDVKM. CDR3 residues: CASKGPRGVQPQHF. The CDR3 DNA sequence: TGTGCCAGCAAGGGCCCTCGGGGGGTTCAGCCCCAGCATTTT.

The CDR3 loop reads CASRRTGSSYEQYF. The CDR3 DNA reads as TGTGCCAGCAGAAGGACGGGAAGCTCCTACGAGCAGTACTTC. The V and J genes are TRBV6-1 and TRBJ2-7, with D possibly matching TRBD2 (5 bases). Trimming left V 6 bases short and J 0 bases short, with 12 bases between. The V gene's germline CDR1 is MNHNS and CDR2 SASEGT. The CDR3 extends over 14 amino acids.